This passage covers 7 T cell receptor beta chains from one sample sequenced in a study of GPR56 and killer-like receptors on CD4 memory cells. TCRdb re-analyzed the reads; it lists each CDR3 protein once, without DNA. This repertoire includes 2,400 or so distinct CDR3 sequences. Five CD4+ populations, defined by killer cell lectin-like receptor and GPR56 markers, were sorted by FACS. Sequenced material: memory CD4+ T cells from blood. The receptors stem from a human donor in good health.

This clonotype registers medium-sized by frequency. The CDR3 protein is CASSFEGRINGELFF. The chain couples TRBV5-6 to TRBJ2-2. Germline assignment: CDR1 SGHDT and CDR2 YYEEEE. The CDR3 is 15 residues long.

This chain uses TRBV2 with TRBJ1-4; TCRdb's D call, TRBD1, is unchecked because there is no DNA. The CDR3 is made up of 14 amino acids. Germline CDR1 and CDR2: SNHLY and FYNNEI. The CDR3 sequence: CASSDRGRGEKLFF.

V gene TRBV7-3 combines with J gene TRBJ2-1; TCRdb calls TRBD1, which cannot be checked without DNA. Germline loops: CDR1 SGHTA, CDR2 FQGTGA. The CDR3 is 14 amino acids. The CDR3: CASSLTPGGNEQFF.

By frequency, this clonotype registers medium-sized. This chain joins TRBV5-6 and TRBJ2-1; TCRdb reports TRBD1, a call that lacks DNA to check it against. Germline V gives CDR1 SGHDT, CDR2 YYEEEE. The CDR3 has 15 amino acids. The CDR3 reads CASRPYGTYPTVQFF.

This clonotype is called medium-sized based on its frequency. The chain has TRBV9 and TRBJ1-3. The length of the CDR3 is 16 residues. Germline assignment: CDR1 SGDLS and CDR2 YYNGEE. CDR3 region: CASSVETASSGNTIYF.

The rearrangement uses TRBV20-1 and TRBJ2-7; TCRdb's assignment of TRBD1 cannot be checked, as there is no DNA. Germline values: CDR1 DFQATT, CDR2 SNEGSKA (reference sequence). The CDR3 length is 14 residues. CDR3 region: CSAPGTGFTYEQYF.

The J gene is TRBJ2-3, the V gene TRBV2; TCRdb's D gene call, TRBD1, goes unchecked for lack of DNA. The germline V gene encodes CDR1 SNHLY and CDR2 FYNNEI. The CDR3 spans 17 residues. CDR3 region: CASSEFPLLGGTDTQYF. The entire variable domain, with the rest obtained from reference TRBV2 and TRBJ2-3, is as follows: EPEVTQTPSHQVTQMGQEVILRCVPISNHLYFYWYRQILGQKVEFLVSFYNNEISEKSEIFDDQFSVERPDGSNFTLKIRSTKLEDSAMYFCASSEFPLLGGTDTQYFGPGTRLTVL.